Reported below is one T cell receptor beta chain. Its antigen is not known. From germline, CDR1 is SGHRS and CDR2 YFSETQ. This CDR3 contains 13 residues. Trimming removed 0 bases at V and 7 bases at J, with 10 bases between. The record originates from a study of CD8+ T cells in alopecia areata. Study-level background: Twice a day, 5 to 10 mg of oral tofacitinib was administered to treated patients. Overall study findings and caveats: Higher clonality was seen in lesional scalp than in normal scalp, especially in alopecia totalis/universalis. Among the top 100, expanded CD8+ clones, as well as scalp clonality, were significantly decreased by tofacitinib.

Treatment indicated: oral pan-JAK inhibitor, 5-10 mg twice daily. PBMCs yielded sorted CD4+ and CD8+ T cells. It was cDNA, reverse transcribed from extracted RNA, that served as the sequencing template. Data came from immunoSEQ multiplex PCR; TCRdb stores just in-frame clones and leaves some out. The sample consists of some 200,000 clones, about three fifths of them appearing once. The sequence came from a human donor with alopecia areata. This sample comprised CD8+ T cells sorted from blood, obtained at week 24, from a patient treated with tofacitinib. This chain joins TRBV5-1 and TRBJ1-2; no clear D. The CDR3 loop is CASSLGGRSGYTF. In DNA, the CDR3 is TGCGCCAGCAGCTTGGGTGGTCGCTCTGGCTACACCTTC.